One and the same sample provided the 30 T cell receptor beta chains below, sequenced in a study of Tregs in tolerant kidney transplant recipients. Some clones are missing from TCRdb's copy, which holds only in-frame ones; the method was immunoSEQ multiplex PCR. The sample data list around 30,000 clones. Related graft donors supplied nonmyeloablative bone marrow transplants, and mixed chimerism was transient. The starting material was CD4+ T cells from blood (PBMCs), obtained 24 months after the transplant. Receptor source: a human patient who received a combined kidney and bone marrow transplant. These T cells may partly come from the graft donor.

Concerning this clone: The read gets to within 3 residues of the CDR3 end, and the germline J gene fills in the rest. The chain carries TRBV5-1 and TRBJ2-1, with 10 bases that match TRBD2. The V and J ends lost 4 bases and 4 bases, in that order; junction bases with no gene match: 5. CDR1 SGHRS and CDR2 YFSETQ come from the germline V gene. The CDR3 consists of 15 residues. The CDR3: CASSVGLAPYNEQFF. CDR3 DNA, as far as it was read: TGCGCCAGCAGCGTGGGACTAGCGCCATACAATGAG. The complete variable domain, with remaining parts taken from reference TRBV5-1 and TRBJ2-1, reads KAGVTQTPRYLIKTRGQQVTLSCSPISGHRSVSWYQQTPGQGLQFLFEYFSETQRNKGNFPGRFSGRQFSNSRSEMNVSTLELGDSALYLCASSVGLAPYNEQFFGPGTRLTVL.

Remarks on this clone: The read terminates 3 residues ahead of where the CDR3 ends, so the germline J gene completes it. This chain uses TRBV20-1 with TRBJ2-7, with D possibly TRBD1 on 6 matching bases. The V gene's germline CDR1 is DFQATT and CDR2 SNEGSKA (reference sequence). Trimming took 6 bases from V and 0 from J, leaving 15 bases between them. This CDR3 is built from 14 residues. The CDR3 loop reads CSARRQADSYEQYF. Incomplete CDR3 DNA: TGCAGTGCGAGAAGACAGGCGGACTCCTACGAG.

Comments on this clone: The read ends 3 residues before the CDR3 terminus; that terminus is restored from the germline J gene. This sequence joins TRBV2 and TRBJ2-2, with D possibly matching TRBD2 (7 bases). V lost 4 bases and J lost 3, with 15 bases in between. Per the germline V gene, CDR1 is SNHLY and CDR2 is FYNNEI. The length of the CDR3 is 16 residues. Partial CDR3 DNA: TGTGCCAGCAGTGTCCGGGGAGGGGGTCACACCGGGGAG. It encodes CASSVRGGGHTGE. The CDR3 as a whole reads CASSVRGGGHTGELFF.

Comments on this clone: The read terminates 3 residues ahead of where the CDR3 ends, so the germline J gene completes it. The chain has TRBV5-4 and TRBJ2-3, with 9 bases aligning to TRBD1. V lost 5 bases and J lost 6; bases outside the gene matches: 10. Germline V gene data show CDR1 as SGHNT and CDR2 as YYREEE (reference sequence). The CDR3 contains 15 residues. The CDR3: CASSPDGTGSDTQYF. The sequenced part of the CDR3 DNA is TGTGCCAGCAGTCCCGACGGGACAGGGAGCGATACG.

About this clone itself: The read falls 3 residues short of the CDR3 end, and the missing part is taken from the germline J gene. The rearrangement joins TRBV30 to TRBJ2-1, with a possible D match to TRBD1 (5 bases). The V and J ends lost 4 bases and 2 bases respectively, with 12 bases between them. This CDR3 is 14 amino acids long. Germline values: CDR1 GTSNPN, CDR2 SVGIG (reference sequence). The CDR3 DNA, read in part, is TGTGCCTGGACTGGGGCTCTCACCTACAATGAG. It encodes CAWTGALTYNE. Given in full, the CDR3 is CAWTGALTYNEQFF.

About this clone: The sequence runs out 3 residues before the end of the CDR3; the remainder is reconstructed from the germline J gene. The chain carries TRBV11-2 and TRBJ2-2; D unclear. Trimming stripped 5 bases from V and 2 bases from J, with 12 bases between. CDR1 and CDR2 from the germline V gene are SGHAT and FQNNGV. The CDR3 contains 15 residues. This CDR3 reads CASSPRNSNTGELFF. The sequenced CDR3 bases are TGTGCCAGCAGCCCACGGAACAGTAACACCGGGGAG.

CDR3 bases read: TGTGCCGGCTTCCGGGACAGGGACTCCTACGAG. It translates to CAGFRDRDSYE. The CDR3 in its entirety is CAGFRDRDSYEQYF. This rearrangement joins TRBV2 to TRBJ2-7; 9 positions agree with TRBD1. The read terminates 3 residues ahead of where the CDR3 ends, so the germline J gene completes it. J gave up 0 bases and V 11 bases, and 8 bases lay outside the gene matches. This CDR3 has 14 residues. CDR1 SNHLY and CDR2 FYNNEI come from the germline V gene.

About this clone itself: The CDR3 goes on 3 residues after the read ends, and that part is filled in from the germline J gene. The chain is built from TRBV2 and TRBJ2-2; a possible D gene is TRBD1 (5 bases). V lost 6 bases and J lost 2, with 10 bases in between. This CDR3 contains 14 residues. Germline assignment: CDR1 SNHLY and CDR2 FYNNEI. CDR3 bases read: TGTGCCAGCAGCGTCCAGGGAAACACCGGGGAG. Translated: CASSVQGNTGE. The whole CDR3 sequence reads CASSVQGNTGELFF.

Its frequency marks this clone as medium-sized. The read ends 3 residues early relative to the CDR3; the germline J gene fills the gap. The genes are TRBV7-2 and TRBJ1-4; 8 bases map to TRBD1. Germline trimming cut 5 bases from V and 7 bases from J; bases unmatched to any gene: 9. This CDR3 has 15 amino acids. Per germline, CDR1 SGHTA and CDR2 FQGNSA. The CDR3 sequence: CASSPSRTGFEKLFF. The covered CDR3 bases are TGTGCCAGCAGCCCTTCTCGGACAGGGTTTGAAAAA.

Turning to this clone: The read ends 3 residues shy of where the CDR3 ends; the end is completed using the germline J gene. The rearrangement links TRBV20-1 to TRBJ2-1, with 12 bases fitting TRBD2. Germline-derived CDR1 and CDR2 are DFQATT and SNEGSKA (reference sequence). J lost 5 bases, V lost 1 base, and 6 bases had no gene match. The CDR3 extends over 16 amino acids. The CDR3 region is CSARVRLAGVNNEQFF. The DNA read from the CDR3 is TGCAGTGCTAGAGTTCGACTAGCGGGAGTAAACAATGAG.

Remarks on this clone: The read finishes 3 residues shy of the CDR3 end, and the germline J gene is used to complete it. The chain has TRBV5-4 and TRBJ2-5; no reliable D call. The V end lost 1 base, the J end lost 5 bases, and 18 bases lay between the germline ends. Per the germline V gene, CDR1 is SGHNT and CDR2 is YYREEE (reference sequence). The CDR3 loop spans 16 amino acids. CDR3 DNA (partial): TGTGCCAGCAGCTTGTTGCGGCCAAGTGAATGGGAGACC. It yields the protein CASSLLRPSEWET. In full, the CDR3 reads CASSLLRPSEWETQYF.

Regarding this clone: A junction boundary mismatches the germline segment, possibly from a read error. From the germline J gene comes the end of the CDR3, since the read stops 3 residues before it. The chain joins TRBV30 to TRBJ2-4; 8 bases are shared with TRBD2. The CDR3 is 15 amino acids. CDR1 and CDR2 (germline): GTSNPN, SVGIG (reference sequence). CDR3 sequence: CAWSGFGLAENIQYF. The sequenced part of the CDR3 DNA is TGTGCCTGGAGCGGGTTTGGACTAGCCGAAAACATT.

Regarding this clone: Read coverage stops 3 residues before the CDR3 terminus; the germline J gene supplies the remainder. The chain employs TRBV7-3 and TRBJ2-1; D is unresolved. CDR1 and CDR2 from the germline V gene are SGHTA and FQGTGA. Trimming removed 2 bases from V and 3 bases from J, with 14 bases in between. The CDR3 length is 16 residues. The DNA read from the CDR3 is TGTGCCAGCAGCTTAGAGGCTAGAAACTTCTACAATGAG. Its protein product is CASSLEARNFYNE. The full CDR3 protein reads CASSLEARNFYNEQFF.

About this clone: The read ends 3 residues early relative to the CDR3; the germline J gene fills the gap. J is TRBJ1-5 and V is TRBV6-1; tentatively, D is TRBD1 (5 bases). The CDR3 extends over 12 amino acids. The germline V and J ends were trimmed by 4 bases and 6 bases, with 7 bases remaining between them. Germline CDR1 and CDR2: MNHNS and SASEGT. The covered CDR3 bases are TGTGCCAGCAGTGCCGGGGGTCAGCCC. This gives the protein CASSAGGQP. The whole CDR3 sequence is CASSAGGQPQHF.

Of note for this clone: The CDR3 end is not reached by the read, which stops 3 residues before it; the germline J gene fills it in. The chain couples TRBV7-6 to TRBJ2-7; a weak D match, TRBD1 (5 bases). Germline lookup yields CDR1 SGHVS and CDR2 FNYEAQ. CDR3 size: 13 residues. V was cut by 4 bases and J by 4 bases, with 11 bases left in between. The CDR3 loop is CASSSRVEYEQYF. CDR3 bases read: TGTGCCAGCAGCTCCAGGGTCGAGTACGAG.

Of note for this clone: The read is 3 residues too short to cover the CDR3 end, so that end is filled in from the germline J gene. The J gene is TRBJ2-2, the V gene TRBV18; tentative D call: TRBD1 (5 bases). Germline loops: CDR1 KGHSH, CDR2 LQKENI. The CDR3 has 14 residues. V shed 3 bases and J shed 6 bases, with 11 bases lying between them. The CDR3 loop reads CASSPVRVPGELFF. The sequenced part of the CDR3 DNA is TGTGCCAGCTCACCTGTCAGGGTGCCCGGGGAG.

CDR3 sequence reads: CASSLANGGYGYTF. The CDR3 DNA, read in part, is TGTGCCAGCAGCTTGGCCAACGGTGGCTATGGC. J is TRBJ1-2 and V is TRBV5-6; D is unclear. The DNA ends 3 residues before the CDR3 does, and the rest of the CDR3 is filled in from the germline J gene. CDR3 length: 14 residues. V dropped 0 bases and J dropped 4 bases, with 10 bases sitting between them. CDR1 is SGHDT and CDR2 is YYEEEE in the germline V gene.

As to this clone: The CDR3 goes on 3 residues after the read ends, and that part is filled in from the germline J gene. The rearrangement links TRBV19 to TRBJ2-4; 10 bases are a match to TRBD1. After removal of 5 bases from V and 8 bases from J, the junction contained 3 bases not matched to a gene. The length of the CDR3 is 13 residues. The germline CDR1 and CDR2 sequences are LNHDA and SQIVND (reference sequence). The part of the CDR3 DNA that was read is TGTGCCAGTAGTTTGGACAGGGGGTACATT. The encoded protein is CASSLDRGYI. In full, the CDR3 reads CASSLDRGYIQYF.

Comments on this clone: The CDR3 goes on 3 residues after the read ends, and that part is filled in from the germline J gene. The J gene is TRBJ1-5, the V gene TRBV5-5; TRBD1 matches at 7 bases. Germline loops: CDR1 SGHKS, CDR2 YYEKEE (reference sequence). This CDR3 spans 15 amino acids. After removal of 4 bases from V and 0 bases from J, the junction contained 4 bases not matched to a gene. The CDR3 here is CASSLTGNSNQPQHF. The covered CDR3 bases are TGTGCCAGCAGCCTGACAGGGAATAGCAATCAGCCC.

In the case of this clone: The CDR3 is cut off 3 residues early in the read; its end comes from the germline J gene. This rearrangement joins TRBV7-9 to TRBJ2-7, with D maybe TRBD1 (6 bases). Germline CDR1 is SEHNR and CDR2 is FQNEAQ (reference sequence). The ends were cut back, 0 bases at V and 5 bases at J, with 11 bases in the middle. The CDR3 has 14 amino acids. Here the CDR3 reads CASSLAPGANEQYF. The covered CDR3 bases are TGTGCCAGCAGCTTAGCGCCAGGGGCGAACGAG. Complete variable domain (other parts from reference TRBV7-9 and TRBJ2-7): DTGVSQNPRHKITKRGQNVTFRCDPISEHNRLYWYRQTLGQGPEFLTYFQNEAQLEKSRLLSDRFSAERPKGSFSTLEIQRTEQGDSAMYLCASSLAPGANEQYFGPGTRLTVT.

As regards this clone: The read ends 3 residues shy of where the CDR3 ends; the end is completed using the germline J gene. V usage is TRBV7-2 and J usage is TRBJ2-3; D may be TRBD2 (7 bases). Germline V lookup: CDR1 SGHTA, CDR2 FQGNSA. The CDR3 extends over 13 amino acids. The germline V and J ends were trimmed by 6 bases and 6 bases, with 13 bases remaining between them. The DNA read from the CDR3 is TGTGCCAGCAGTCTTAGGGGGGGCGATACG. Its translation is CASSLRGGDT. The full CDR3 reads CASSLRGGDTQYF. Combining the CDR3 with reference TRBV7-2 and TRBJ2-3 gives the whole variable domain GAGVSQSPSNKVTEKGKDVELRCDPISGHTALYWYRQSLGQGLEFLIYFQGNSAPDKSGLPSDRFSAERTGGSVSTLTIQRTQQEDSAVYLCASSLRGGDTQYFGPGTRLTVL.

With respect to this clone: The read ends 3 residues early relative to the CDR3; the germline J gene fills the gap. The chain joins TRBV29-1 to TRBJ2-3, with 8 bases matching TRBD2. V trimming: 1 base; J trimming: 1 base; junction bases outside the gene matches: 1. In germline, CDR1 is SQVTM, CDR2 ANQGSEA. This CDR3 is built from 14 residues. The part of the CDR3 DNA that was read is TGCAGCGTTGAAGGGCGGGAGGGCACAGATACG. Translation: CSVEGREGTDT. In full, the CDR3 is CSVEGREGTDTQYF.

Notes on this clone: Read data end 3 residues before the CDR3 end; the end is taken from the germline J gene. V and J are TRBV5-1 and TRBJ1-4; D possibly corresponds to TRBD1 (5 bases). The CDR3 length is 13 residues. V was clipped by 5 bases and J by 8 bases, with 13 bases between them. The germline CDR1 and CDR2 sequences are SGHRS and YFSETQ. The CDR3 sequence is CASSEGRGEKLFF. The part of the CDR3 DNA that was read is TGCGCCAGCAGTGAGGGAAGGGGCGAAAAA.

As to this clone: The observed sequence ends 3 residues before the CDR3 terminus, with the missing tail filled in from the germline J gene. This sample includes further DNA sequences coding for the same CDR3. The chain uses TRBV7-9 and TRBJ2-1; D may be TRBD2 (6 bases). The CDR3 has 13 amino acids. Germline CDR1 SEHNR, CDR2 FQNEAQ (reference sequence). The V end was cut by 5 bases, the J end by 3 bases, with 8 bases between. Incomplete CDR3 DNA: TGTGCCAGCAGCCCGGGGGTCTACAATGAG. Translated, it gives CASSPGVYNE. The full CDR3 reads CASSPGVYNEQFF.

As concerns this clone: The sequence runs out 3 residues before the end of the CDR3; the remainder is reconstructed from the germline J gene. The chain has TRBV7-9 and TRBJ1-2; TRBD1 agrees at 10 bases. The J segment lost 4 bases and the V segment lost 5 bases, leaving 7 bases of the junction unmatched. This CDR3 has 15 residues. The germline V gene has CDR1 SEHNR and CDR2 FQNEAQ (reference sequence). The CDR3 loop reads CASSPGQGVTYGYTF. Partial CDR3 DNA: TGTGCCAGCAGCCCTGGACAGGGGGTGACCTATGGC.

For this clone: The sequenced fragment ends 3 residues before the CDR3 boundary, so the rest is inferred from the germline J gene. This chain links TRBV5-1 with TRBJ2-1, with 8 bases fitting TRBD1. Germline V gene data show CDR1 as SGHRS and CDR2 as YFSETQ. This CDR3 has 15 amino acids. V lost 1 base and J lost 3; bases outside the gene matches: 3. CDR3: CASSLSGGFYNEQFF. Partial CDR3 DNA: TGCGCCAGCAGCTTGTCAGGGGGCTTCTACAATGAG.

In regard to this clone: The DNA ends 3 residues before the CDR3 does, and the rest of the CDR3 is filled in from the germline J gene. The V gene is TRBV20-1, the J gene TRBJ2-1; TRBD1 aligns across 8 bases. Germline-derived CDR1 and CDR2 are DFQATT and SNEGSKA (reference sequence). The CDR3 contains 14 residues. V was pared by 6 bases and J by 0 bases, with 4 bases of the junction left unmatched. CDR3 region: CSAPGTGSYNEQFF. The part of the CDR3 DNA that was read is TGCAGTGCGCCCGGGACAGGCTCCTACAATGAG.

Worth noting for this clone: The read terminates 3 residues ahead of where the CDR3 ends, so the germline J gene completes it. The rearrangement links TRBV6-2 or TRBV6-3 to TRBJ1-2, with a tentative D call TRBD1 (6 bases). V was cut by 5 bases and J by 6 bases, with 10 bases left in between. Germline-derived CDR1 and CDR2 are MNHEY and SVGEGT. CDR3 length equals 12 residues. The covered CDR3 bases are TGTGCCAGCAGTCCACAGGGCCATGGC. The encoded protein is CASSPQGHG. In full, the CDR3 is CASSPQGHGYTF.

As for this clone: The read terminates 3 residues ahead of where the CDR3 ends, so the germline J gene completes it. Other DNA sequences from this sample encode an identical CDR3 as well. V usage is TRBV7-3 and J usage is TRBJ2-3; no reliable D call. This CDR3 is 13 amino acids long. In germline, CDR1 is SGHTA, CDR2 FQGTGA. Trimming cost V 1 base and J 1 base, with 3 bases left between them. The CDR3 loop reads CASSLKGTDTQYF. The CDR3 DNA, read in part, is TGTGCCAGCAGCTTAAAGGGCACAGATACG.

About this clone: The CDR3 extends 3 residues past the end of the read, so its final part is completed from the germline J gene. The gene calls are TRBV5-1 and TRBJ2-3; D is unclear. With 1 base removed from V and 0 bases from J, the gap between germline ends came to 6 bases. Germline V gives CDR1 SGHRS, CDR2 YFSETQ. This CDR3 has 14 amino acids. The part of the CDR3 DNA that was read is TGCGCCAGCAGCTTGTACGGGAGCACAGATACG. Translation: CASSLYGSTDT. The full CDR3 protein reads CASSLYGSTDTQYF.